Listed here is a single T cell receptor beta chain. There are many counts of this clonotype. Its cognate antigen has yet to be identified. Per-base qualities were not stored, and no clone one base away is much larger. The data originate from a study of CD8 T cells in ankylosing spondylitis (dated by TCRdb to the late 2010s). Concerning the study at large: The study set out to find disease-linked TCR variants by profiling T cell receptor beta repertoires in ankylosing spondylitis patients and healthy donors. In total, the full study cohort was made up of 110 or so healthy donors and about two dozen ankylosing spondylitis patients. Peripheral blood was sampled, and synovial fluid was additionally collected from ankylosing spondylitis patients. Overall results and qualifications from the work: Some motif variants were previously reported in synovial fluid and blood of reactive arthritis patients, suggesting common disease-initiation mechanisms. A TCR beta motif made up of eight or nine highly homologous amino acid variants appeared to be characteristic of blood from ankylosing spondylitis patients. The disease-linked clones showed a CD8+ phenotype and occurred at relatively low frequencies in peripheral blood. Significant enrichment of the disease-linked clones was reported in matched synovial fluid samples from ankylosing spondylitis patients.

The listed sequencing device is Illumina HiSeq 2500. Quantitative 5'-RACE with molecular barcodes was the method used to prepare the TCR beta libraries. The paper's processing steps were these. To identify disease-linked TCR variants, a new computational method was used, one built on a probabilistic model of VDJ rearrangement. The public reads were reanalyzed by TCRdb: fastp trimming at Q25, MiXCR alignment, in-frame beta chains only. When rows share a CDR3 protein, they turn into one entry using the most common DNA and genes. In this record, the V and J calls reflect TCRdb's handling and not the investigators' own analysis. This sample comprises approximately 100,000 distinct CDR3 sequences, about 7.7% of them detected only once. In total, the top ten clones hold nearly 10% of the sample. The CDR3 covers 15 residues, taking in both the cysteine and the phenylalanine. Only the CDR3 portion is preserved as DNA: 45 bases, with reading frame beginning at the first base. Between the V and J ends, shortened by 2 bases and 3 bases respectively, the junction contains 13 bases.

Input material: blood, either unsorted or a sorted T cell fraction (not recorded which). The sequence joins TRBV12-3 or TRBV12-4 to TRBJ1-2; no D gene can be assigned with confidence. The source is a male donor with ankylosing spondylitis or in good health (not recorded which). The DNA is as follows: TGTGCCAGCAGTTTACATGGGCGCAACGACTATGGCTACACCTTC. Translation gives CASSLHGRNDYGYTF.